Sequencing of this T cell receptor beta chain was carried out in a study of CD8+CD57+ T cells in acquired aplastic anemia. Across the study: The average for DNA from sorted CD4+ and CD8+ cells was 3.2 ug.

Only patients with CD8+CD57+ cell expansion on flow cytometry were chosen for sequencing. This clonotype was picked up a small number of times. Its antigen remains unidentified. Both TCR beta VDJ combination and CDR3 sequence profiling were carried out. Genomic DNA was the template for this profiling. MiXCR was run by TCRdb on the reads, yielding one entry per CDR3 protein. The table lists around 200,000 distinct CDR3 sequences, just under 50% of them singletons. Study-wide results and caveats: Patients and controls turned out to have 25 to 35 CD8+ CDR3 sequences in common.

The CDR3 loop spans 12 amino acids. The V and J ends lost 6 bases and 7 bases respectively, with 11 bases between them. Looked up from germline, CDR1 is SNHLY and CDR2 is FYNNEI. The sample consisted of sorted CD4+, CD8+, or CD8+CD57+ T cells (not recorded which) from PBMCs. This receptor was identified in a human donor with aplastic anemia. This chain links TRBV2 with TRBJ2-3, with D perhaps TRBD1 (5 bases). This CDR3 reads CASSLDNNTQYF. The CDR3 coding sequence is TGTGCCAGCAGCTTGGACAATAATACGCAGTATTTT.